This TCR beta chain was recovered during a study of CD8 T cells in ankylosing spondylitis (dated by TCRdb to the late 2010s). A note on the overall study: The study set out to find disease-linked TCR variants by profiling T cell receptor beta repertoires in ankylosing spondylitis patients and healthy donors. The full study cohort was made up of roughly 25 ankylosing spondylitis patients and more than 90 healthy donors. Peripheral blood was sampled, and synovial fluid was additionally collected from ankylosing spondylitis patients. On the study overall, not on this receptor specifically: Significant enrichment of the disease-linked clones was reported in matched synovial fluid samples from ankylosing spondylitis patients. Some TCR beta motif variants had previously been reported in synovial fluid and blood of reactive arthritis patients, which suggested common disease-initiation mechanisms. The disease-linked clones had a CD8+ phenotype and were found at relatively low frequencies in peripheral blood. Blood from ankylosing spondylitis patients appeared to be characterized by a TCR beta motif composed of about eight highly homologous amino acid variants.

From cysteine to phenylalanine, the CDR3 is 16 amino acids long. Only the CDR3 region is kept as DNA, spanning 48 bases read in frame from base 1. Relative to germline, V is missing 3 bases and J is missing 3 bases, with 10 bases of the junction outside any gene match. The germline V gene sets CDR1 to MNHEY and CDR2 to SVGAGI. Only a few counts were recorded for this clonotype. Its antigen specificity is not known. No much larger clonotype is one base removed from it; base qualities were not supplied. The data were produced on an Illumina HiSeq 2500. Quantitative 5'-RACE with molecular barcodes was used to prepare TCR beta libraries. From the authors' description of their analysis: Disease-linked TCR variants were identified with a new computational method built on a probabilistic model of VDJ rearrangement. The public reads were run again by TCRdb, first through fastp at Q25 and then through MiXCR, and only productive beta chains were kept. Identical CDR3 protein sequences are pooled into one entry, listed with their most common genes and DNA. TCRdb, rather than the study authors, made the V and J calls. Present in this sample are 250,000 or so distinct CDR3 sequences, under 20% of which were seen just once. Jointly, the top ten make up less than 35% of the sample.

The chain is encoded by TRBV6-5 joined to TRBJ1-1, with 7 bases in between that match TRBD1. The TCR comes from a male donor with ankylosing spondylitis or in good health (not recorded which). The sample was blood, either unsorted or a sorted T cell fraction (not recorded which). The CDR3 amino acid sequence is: CASSYIRGGFDTEAFF. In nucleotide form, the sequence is TGTGCCAGCAGTTATATTCGAGGGGGCTTCGACACTGAAGCTTTCTTT.